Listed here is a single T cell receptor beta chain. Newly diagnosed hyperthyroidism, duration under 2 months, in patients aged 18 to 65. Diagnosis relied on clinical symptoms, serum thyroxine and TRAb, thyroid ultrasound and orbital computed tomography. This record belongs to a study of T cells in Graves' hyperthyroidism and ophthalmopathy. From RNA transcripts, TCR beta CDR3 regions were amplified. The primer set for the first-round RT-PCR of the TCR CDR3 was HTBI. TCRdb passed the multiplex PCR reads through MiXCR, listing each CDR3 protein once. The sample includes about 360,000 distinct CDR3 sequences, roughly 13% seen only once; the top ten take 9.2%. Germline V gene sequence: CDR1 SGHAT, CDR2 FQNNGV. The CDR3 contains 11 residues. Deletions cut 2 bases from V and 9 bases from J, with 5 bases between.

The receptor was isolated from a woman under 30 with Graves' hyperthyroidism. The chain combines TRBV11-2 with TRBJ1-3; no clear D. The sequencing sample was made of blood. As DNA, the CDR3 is TGTGCCAGCAGCTTAAGATTCACCATATATTTT. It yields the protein CASSLRFTIYF. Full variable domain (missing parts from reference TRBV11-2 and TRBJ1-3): EAGVAQSPRYKIIEKRQSVAFWCNPISGHATLYWYQQILGQGPKLLIQFQNNGVVDDSQLPKDRFSAERLKGVDSTLKIQPAKLEDSAVYLCASSLRFTIYFGEGSWLTVV.